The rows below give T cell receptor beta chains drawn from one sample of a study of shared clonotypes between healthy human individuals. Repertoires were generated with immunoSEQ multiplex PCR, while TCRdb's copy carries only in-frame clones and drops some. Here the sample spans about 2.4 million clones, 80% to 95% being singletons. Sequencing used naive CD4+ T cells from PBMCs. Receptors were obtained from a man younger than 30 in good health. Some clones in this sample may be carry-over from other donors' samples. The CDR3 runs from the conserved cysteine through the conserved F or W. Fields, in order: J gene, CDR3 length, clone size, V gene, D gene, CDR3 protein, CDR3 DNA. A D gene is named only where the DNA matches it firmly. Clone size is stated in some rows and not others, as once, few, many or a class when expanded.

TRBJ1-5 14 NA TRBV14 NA CASSQGNSNQPQHF TGTGCCAGCAGCCAGGGGAATAGCAATCAGCCCCAGCATTTT
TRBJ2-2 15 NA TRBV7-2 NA CASSYRDGNTGELFF TGTGCCAGCAGCTACCGGGACGGGAACACCGGGGAGCTGTTTTTT
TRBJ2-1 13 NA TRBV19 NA CASSIRGTDEQFF TGTGCCAGTAGTATAAGGGGCACCGATGAGCAGTTCTTC
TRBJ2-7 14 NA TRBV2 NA CASKVTTTSYEQYF TGTGCCAGCAAGGTAACGACAACGTCCTACGAGCAGTACTTC
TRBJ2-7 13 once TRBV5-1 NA CASSLASGDEQYF TGCGCCAGCAGCTTGGCCTCGGGGGACGAGCAGTACTTC
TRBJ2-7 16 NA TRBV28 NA CASSLTDANPTYEQYF TGTGCCAGCAGTTTAACGGACGCAAATCCAACCTACGAGCAGTACTTC
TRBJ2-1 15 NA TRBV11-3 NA CASSLGGQSYNEQFF TGTGCCAGCAGCTTGGGAGGACAATCCTACAATGAGCAGTTCTTC
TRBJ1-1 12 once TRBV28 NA CASSISNTEAFF TGTGCCAGCAGTATATCCAACACTGAAGCTTTCTTT
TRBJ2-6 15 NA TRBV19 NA CASSPFFSGANVLTF TGTGCCAGTAGTCCGTTCTTCTCTGGGGCCAACGTCCTGACTTTC
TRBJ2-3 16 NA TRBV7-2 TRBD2 CASSNQAGALTDTQYF TGTGCCAGCAGCAACCAAGCGGGAGCGCTCACAGATACGCAGTATTTT
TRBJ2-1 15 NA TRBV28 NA CASSRGDVSYNEQFF TGTGCCAGCAGTCGAGGGGATGTGTCCTACAATGAGCAGTTCTTC
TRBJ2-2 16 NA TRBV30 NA CAWSVRLSGKAGELFF TGTGCCTGGAGTGTACGTTTGTCAGGGAAGGCCGGGGAGCTGTTTTTT
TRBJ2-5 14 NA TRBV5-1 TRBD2 CASSPGTMGETQYF TGCGCCAGCAGCCCCGGGACTATGGGGGAGACCCAGTACTTC
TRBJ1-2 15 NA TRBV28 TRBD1 CASSQPQGVGYGYTF TGTGCCAGCAGTCAACCACAGGGGGTAGGCTATGGCTACACCTTC
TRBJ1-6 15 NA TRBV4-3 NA CASSQDRASNSPLHF TGCGCCAGCAGCCAAGACCGAGCAAGCAATTCACCCCTCCACTTT
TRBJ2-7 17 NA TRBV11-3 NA CASSLRREPIPCDEQYF TGTGCCAGCAGCTTACGCAGGGAACCAATCCCTTGCGACGAGCAGTACTTC
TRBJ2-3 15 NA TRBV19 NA CASTPTYSSTDTQYF TGTGCCAGTACGCCGACATATTCTAGCACAGATACGCAGTATTTT
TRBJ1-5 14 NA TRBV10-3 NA CAISDQLSNQPQHF TGTGCCATCAGTGACCAACTTAGCAATCAGCCCCAGCATTTT
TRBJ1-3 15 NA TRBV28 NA CASSLPLGPGNTIYF TGTGCCAGCAGCCTGCCCCTTGGTCCTGGAAACACCATATATTTT
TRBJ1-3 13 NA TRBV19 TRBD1 CASTLTGGNTIYF TGTGCCAGTACTCTGACAGGGGGAAACACCATATATTTT
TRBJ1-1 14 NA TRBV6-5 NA CASSLGPSYTEAFF TGTGCCAGCAGCCTGGGGCCCTCGTACACTGAAGCTTTCTTT
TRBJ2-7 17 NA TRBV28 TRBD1 CASRPPPGTESSYEQYF TGTGCCAGCAGGCCCCCCCCCGGGACAGAGAGCTCCTACGAGCAGTACTTC
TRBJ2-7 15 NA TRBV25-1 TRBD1 CASSGGTGSHYEQYF TGTGCCAGCAGTGGGGGGACAGGGTCCCACTACGAGCAGTACTTC
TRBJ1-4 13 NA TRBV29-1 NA CSVGRGREEKLFF TGCAGCGTTGGTCGGGGGCGGGAGGAAAAACTGTTTTTT
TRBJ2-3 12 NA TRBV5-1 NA CASSFHSDTQYF TGCGCCAGCAGCTTCCACTCAGATACGCAGTATTTT
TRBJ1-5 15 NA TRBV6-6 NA CASSYGRESNQPQHF TGTGCCAGCAGTTACGGGCGGGAATCGAATCAGCCCCAGCATTTT
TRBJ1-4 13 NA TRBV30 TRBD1 CAWSDRGLRKLFF TGTGCCTGGAGCGACAGGGGGCTGAGAAAACTGTTTTTT
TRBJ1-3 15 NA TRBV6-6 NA CASRRDASSGNTIYF TGTGCCAGCAGGAGGGACGCCAGCTCTGGAAACACCATATATTTT
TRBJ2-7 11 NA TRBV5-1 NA CASSLGEVQYF TGCGCCAGCAGCTTGGGTGAGGTGCAGTACTTC
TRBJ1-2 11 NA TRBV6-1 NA CASRAGDGYTF TGTGCCAGCAGGGCCGGGGATGGCTACACCTTC
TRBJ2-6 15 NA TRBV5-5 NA CASSFGGAGANVLTF TGTGCCAGCAGCTTTGGGGGAGCTGGGGCCAACGTCCTGACTTTC
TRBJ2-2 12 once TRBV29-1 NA CSVVGSTGELFF TGCAGCGTTGTGGGTAGTACCGGGGAGCTGTTTTTT
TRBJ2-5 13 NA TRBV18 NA CASSPRDQETQYF TGTGCCAGCTCACCGAGGGACCAAGAGACCCAGTACTTC
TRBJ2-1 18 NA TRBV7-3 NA CASSRGGPRTQGDNEQFF TGTGCCAGCAGCCGCGGTGGACCGCGGACACAGGGTGACAATGAGCAGTTCTTC